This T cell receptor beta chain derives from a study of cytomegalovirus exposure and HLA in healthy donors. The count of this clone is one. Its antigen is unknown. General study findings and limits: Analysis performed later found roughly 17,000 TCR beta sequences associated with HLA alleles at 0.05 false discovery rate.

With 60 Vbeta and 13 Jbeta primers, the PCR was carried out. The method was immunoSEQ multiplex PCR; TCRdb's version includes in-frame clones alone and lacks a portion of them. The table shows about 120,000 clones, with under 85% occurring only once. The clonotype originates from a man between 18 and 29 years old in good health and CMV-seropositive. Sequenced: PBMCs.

The CDR3 DNA reads TGTGCCAGCAGGCCGACAGGGCTACAAGAGACCCAGTACTTC. Translation: CASRPTGLQETQYF. The chain employs TRBV7-9 and TRBJ2-5; 7 nucleotides match TRBD1. From germline, CDR1 is SEHNR and CDR2 FQNEAQ (reference sequence). With 6 bases clipped from V and 2 bases from J, the junction kept 6 bases outside the gene matches. The CDR3 is 14 residues long.